The rows below give T cell receptor beta chains drawn from one sample of a study of identical twins. TCRdb re-called the 5' RACE reads with MiXCR, one entry per CDR3 protein. The sample consists of approximately 590,000 distinct CDR3 sequences, 9.5% to 10% of them appearing once. The same data also contributed to another study, on yellow fever vaccine responses in identical twins.

Sequenced sample: PBMCs. The receptors shown here come from a woman under 30 in good health. Both conserved end residues are part of each CDR3. The order of the fields is D gene, clone size, J gene, V gene, CDR3 DNA, CDR3 protein. A D gene is named only where the DNA matches it firmly. Clone size is given for some rows only: seen once, a few or many times, or a class if the clone is expanded.

>-|-|TRBJ2-7|TRBV20-1
TGCAGTGCTAGTGCAGAGAACTACGAGCAGTACTTC
CSASAENYEQYF
>-|many|TRBJ2-1|TRBV5-1
TGCGCCAGCAGCTTGGTTCAGGGGCGGAACAATGAGCAGTTCTTC
CASSLVQGRNNEQFF
>-|few|TRBJ2-1|TRBV12-3/TRBV12-4
TGTGCCAGCTGGCCAGAGTGCAATGAGCAGTTCTTC
CASWPECNEQFF
>-|few|TRBJ2-7|TRBV15
TGTGCCACCAGCATTGCCTCCTTCGGGTACGAGCAGTACTTC
CATSIASFGYEQYF
>TRBD2|-|TRBJ2-1|TRBV29-1
TGCAGCGCCCTGACTAGCGGGGGGGCCGGGGAGCAGTTCTTC
CSALTSGGAGEQFF
>-|-|TRBJ2-5|TRBV7-9
TGTGCCAGCAGCCGGGGAGAGAGACAAGAGACCCAGTACTTC
CASSRGERQETQYF
>-|-|TRBJ2-7|TRBV20-1
TGCTGTGCTAGAGATACAAGAACAGCTAGCACAGGAGAGCAGTACTTC
CCARDTRTASTGEQYF
>TRBD1|many|TRBJ2-7|TRBV11-2
TGTGCCAGCAGCGTAAACAGGGGTCTCTCCTACGAGCAGTACTTC
CASSVNRGLSYEQYF
>-|-|TRBJ1-3|TRBV3-1
TGTGCCAGCAGCCGATTAGAACTGGGGCTGGGAAACACCATATATTTT
CASSRLELGLGNTIYF
>TRBD2|many|TRBJ2-1|TRBV6-1
TGTGCCAGCGGACCTCGCGGGGGGACAAACAATGAGCAGTTCTTC
CASGPRGGTNNEQFF
>TRBD1|many|TRBJ1-5|TRBV27
TGTGCCAGCAGCATAGGGGGCCATCAGCCCCAGCATTTT
CASSIGGHQPQHF
>-|-|TRBJ2-7|TRBV7-9
TGTGCCAGCAGCTTAGCGACAGGCCTCGAGCAGTACTTC
CASSLATGLEQYF
>-|many|TRBJ2-1|TRBV12-3/TRBV12-4
TGTGCCAGCAGTCCGTTGGGACAAAGCTACAATGAGCAGTTCTTC
CASSPLGQSYNEQFF
>-|few|TRBJ2-1|TRBV7-9
TGTGCCAGCAGCCCCTTGCGGTTCGGGGGTCACAATGAGCAGTTCTTC
CASSPLRFGGHNEQFF
>TRBD1|-|TRBJ2-5|TRBV28
TGTGCCAGCAGTTTTTATGGGACAGGGCTTACCAAAGAGACCCAGTACTTC
CASSFYGTGLTKETQYF
>TRBD2|-|TRBJ2-1|TRBV12-3/TRBV12-4
TGTGCCAGCAGTTTTTCGGGCAGCGGGAGGTTCAATGAGCAGTTCTTC
CASSFSGSGRFNEQFF
>-|-|TRBJ2-5|TRBV7-2
TGTGCCAGCAGCTTAGTGACGCAAGAGACCCAGTACTTC
CASSLVTQETQYF
>TRBD2|-|TRBJ2-2|TRBV11-2
TGTGCCAGCAGCCCCCGCGGGAGGCCCGGGGAGCTGTTTTTT
CASSPRGRPGELFF
>TRBD2|-|TRBJ2-7|TRBV5-4
TGTGCCAGCAGCGCGCCGGGACTAGCGGGTTACGAGCAGTACTTC
CASSAPGLAGYEQYF
>TRBD2|many|TRBJ2-3|TRBV9
TGTGCCAGCAGCTTTACCGGGGGGGGAGATACGCAGTATTTT
CASSFTGGGDTQYF
>-|many|TRBJ1-1|TRBV5-1
TGCGCCAGCAGCCGTGAAAGGGGGAACACTGAAGCTTTCTTT
CASSRERGNTEAFF
>-|-|TRBJ2-5|TRBV7-9
TGTGCCAGCAGCGCTAGGGCAGGCATAGAGACCCAGTACTTC
CASSARAGIETQYF
>TRBD1|-|TRBJ1-1|TRBV6-1
TGTGCCAGCAGAGTCAGGGGGACAGGGGACACTGAAGCTTTCTTT
CASRVRGTGDTEAFF
>-|many|TRBJ1-5|TRBV25-1
TGTGCCAGCAGAGTGAATAAACAGGGACGTAATCAGCCCCAGCATTTT
CASRVNKQGRNQPQHF
>TRBD2|-|TRBJ2-7|TRBV10-3
TGTGCCATCAGTAGGACTAGCGGGGGCTACGAGCAGTACTTC
CAISRTSGGYEQYF
>-|few|TRBJ2-3|TRBV6-5
TGTGCCAGCAGTTACTCCGACCGGCTCACAGATACGCAGTATTTT
CASSYSDRLTDTQYF
>-|many|TRBJ2-5|TRBV5-4
TGTGCCAGCAGCTTGGTCGCAATCGAGACCCAGTACTTC
CASSLVAIETQYF
>TRBD1|many|TRBJ1-1|TRBV6-1
TGTGCCAGCAGCCGCGGACAGGGGAGTTGGACTGAAGCTTTCTTT
CASSRGQGSWTEAFF
>-|-|TRBJ2-2|TRBV28
TGTGCCAGCAGGGAATACAGGGTCTCGACCGGGGAGCTGTTTTTT
CASREYRVSTGELFF
>-|many|TRBJ2-7|TRBV7-2
TGTGCCAGCAGCTTTGAAGGGCGGGAGCAGTACTTC
CASSFEGREQYF
>TRBD2|-|TRBJ2-1|TRBV7-9
TGTGCCAGCAGCCCGAGGGGCGGGAGGGGCAATGAGCAGTTCTTC
CASSPRGGRGNEQFF
>-|-|TRBJ2-6|TRBV12-3/TRBV12-4
TGTGCCAGCAGTTTAGACCGTTCCAAAGGGGCCAACGTCCTGACTTTC
CASSLDRSKGANVLTF
>-|few|TRBJ2-1|TRBV29-1
TGCAGCGCTAGGGCTAGTCTCTACAATGAGCAGTTCTTC
CSARASLYNEQFF
>TRBD2|-|TRBJ2-1|TRBV3-1
TGTGCCAGCAGCCATATAGCGGGGGGCGTCCATGAGCAGTTCTTC
CASSHIAGGVHEQFF
>-|-|TRBJ2-3|TRBV20-1
TGCAGTGCTAGAGATTATGGACATGGATTGGATACGCAGTATTTT
CSARDYGHGLDTQYF
>-|many|TRBJ2-7|TRBV9
TGTGCCAGCAGCGTAGGAGCAGAATCCGTCTACGAGCAGTACTTC
CASSVGAESVYEQYF
>-|many|TRBJ1-5|TRBV5-6
TGTGCCAGCAGCTTCGCCCAGGGTGGTCAGCCCCAGCATTTT
CASSFAQGGQPQHF
>-|many|TRBJ1-5|TRBV4-1
TGCGCCAGCAGTGGGTCGAGCGGTAGCAATCAGCCCCAGCATTTT
CASSGSSGSNQPQHF
>-|few|TRBJ1-1|TRBV27
TGTGCCAGCAGTTTCACAGCGCCCAATGAAGCTTTCTTT
CASSFTAPNEAFF
>TRBD2|-|TRBJ2-7|TRBV3-1
TGTGCCAGCAGCCCTAGCGGGGGACTTCTTTACGAGCAGTACTTC
CASSPSGGLLYEQYF
>-|many|TRBJ1-1|TRBV7-3
TGTGCCAGCAGCCTTGTAAGTGGGACTGAAGCTTTCTTT
CASSLVSGTEAFF
>TRBD1|many|TRBJ2-7|TRBV29-1
TGCAGCGTTGAAGGACAGGGGGAGTACGAGCAGTACTTC
CSVEGQGEYEQYF
>TRBD1|many|TRBJ2-5|TRBV7-9
TGTGCCAGCAGCAAGACAGGGACCCAAGAGACCCAGTACTTC
CASSKTGTQETQYF
>TRBD2|many|TRBJ2-3|TRBV6-4
TGTGCCAGCAGTGTACTAGCGGGGGAGACAGATACGCAGTATTTT
CASSVLAGETDTQYF
>-|-|TRBJ2-3|TRBV4-1
TGCGCCAGCAGCCAAGATGGGAGGGGGCGGACAGATACGCAGTATTTT
CASSQDGRGRTDTQYF